This T cell receptor (beta chain) was sequenced in a study of blood T cell repertoires in COVID-19. Study-level background: Sites across the United States, Italy and Spain contributed samples from acute and convalescent COVID-19. The cDNA or gDNA used as material had been derived from T cells, B-cell-depleted T cells, or PBMCs.

V was trimmed by 5 bases and J by 4 bases, leaving 16 bases between them. Looked up from germline, CDR1 is SGHVS and CDR2 is FQNEAQ. The CDR3 is made up of 15 amino acids. Seattle's enrolled individuals joined amid active infection and were then monitored longitudinally. Original processing notes: Reference gene primers were amplified, and this amplification served to estimate nucleated cell counts. Profiling relied on immunoSEQ multiplex PCR, and the TCRdb table lists in-frame clones only, not all of them. V and J calls and clone size are as listed in that table; D and trimming were resolved from the DNA. Among 150,000 to 200,000 clones, 70% to 90% were seen once, and the ten largest hold 0.95%.

The receptor was isolated from a man aged 55-75 years with COVID-19, enrolled during active disease. Sequenced material: peripheral blood. This chain connects TRBV7-8 to TRBJ2-3; D might be TRBD1 (6 bases). The CDR3 bases are TGTGCCAGCAGCCGGGGACACCAAGGCGCAGATACGCAGTATTTT. It codes for CASSRGHQGADTQYF.